A selection of T cell receptor beta chains follows, all from one sample in a study of blood T cell repertoires in COVID-19. Sequenced by immunoSEQ multiplex PCR; TCRdb stores in-frame clones only, minus some. This table has about 170,000 clones, roughly 87% appearing once. The sequencing sample was made of PBMCs or T cells enriched from blood (not recorded which). Receptors were obtained from a human donor with acute COVID-19. The donor label of this sample is uncertain. Each CDR3 is given with its conserved first and last residue. The D gene is left open where the match is weak. Clone size is given for some rows only: seen once, a few or many times, or a class if the clone is expanded.

J	D	size	V	CDR3	DNA
TRBJ2-3	TRBD1	NA	TRBV9	CASSVTTGPGDTQYF	TGTGCCAGCAGCGTAACGACAGGGCCGGGAGATACGCAGTATTTT
TRBJ2-3	TRBD1	few	TRBV15	CATSRAKTGLSTDTQYF	TGTGCCACCAGCAGAGCTAAGACAGGGTTGAGCACAGATACGCAGTATTTT
TRBJ1-2	TRBD1	NA	TRBV3-1/TRBV3-2	CASSLGQGARVGYTF	TGTGCCAGCAGCCTGGGACAGGGGGCGCGGGTTGGCTACACCTTC
TRBJ1-2	NA	NA	TRBV6-5	CASRGTPRDYGYTF	TGTGCCAGCAGAGGGACACCAAGGGACTATGGCTACACCTTC
TRBJ2-4	TRBD1	few	TRBV10-3	CAIRGDRGQDIQYF	TGTGCCATCAGGGGGGACAGGGGGCAGGACATTCAGTACTTC
TRBJ2-1	NA	NA	TRBV5-5	CASSAQNNEQFF	TGTGCCAGCAGCGCCCAGAACAATGAGCAGTTCTTC
TRBJ2-7	NA	NA	TRBV11-2	CASSLYLGRTYERYF	TGTGCCAGCAGCTTATATCTAGGGAGAACCTACGAGCGGTACTTC
TRBJ1-6	TRBD1	NA	TRBV7-9	CASSFQDRGLNSPLHF	TGTGCCAGCAGCTTCCAGGACAGGGGGTTGAATTCACCCCTCCACTTT
TRBJ1-4	NA	NA	TRBV27	CAVGPRGASEKLFF	TGTGCTGTTGGCCCTCGGGGGGCTAGTGAAAAACTGTTTTTT
TRBJ2-5	TRBD2	NA	TRBV9	CASSPGGTSGDLWKGQETQYF	TGTGCCAGCAGCCCCGGCGGGACTAGCGGGGACCTATGGAAAGGCCAAGAGACCCAGTACTTC
TRBJ1-4	NA	NA	TRBV4-2	CASRSDKGDEKLFF	TGTGCCAGCAGGAGTGACAAGGGGGACGAAAAACTGTTTTTT
TRBJ1-2	NA	NA	TRBV29-1	CSVDPLTGTKGGYTF	TGCAGCGTTGACCCCTTAACAGGGACGAAGGGAGGCTACACCTTC
TRBJ2-5	NA	NA	TRBV27	CASSWTGQETQYF	TGTGCCAGCAGTTGGACTGGCCAAGAGACCCAGTACTTC
TRBJ1-1	NA	NA	TRBV7-8	CASSLFGRGAFF	TGTGCCAGCAGCTTGTTTGGCAGGGGCGCTTTCTTT
TRBJ1-1	TRBD1	NA	TRBV15	CATSREFSARRDRGRWDTEAFF	TGTGCCACCAGCAGAGAATTTTCGGCACGCCGGGACAGGGGCCGTTGGGACACTGAAGCTTTCTTT
TRBJ1-1	TRBD1	NA	TRBV10-3	CAISERGTGLDTEAFF	TGTGCCATCAGTGAGAGGGGGACAGGGCTGGACACTGAAGCTTTCTTT
TRBJ1-1	NA	few	TRBV6-5	CASSSLRVNEAFF	TGTGCCAGCAGTTCTCTCAGGGTTAATGAAGCTTTCTTT
TRBJ1-1	NA	NA	TRBV30	CAWSVLGQEAFF	TGTGCCTGGAGTGTACTAGGGCAGGAAGCTTTCTTT
TRBJ2-7	NA	NA	TRBV21-1	CAPRPHTYEQYF	TGTGCCCCGAGGCCCCATACCTACGAGCAGTACTTC
TRBJ1-2	TRBD1	NA	TRBV5-1	CASSSSGTGGYGYTF	TGCGCCAGCAGCTCCTCCGGGACAGGGGGGTATGGCTACACCTTC
TRBJ1-2	TRBD1	NA	TRBV6-5	CASSNRGPNYGYTF	TGTGCCAGCAGTAACAGGGGACCTAACTATGGCTACACCTTC
TRBJ2-5	NA	NA	TRBV5-5	CASSLNRGGEKETQYF	TGTGCCAGCAGCCTGAACAGGGGAGGAGAGAAAGAGACCCAGTACTTC
TRBJ1-1	NA	NA	TRBV20-1	CSASDRGDAEAFF	TGCAGTGCTAGTGATAGGGGTGACGCTGAAGCTTTCTTT
TRBJ2-3	TRBD2	NA	TRBV7-2	CASSPLAGSFTDTQYF	TGTGCCAGCAGCCCGCTAGCGGGGTCCTTCACAGATACGCAGTATTTT